One sample yielded the 7 T cell receptor beta chains listed below, sequenced in a study of blood T cell repertoires in COVID-19. This table comes from immunoSEQ multiplex PCR, and its TCRdb copy is limited to in-frame clones, with some not included. The data contain some 350,000 clones, roughly 89% of them singletons. The sequenced material came from peripheral blood. All receptors derive from a man between 18 and 29 years old with active or convalescent COVID-19.

The rearrangement joins TRBV6-5 to TRBJ2-7; unclear D gene. CDR3 length: 12 amino acids. Germline loops: CDR1 MNHEY, CDR2 SVGAGI. Trimming cost V 6 bases and J 2 bases, with 8 bases left between them. Written as DNA, the CDR3 is TGTGCCAGCAGCAGAACCCCCTACGAGCAGTACTTC. Translated: CASSRTPYEQYF.

J is TRBJ2-1 and V is TRBV28; D remains ambiguous. Trimming removed 7 bases at V and 6 bases at J, with 16 bases between. The germline V gene encodes CDR1 MDHEN and CDR2 SYDVKM. This CDR3 contains 14 residues. CDR3 in amino acids: CASTPQRHFNEQFF. The CDR3, as DNA: TGTGCCAGCACACCGCAGAGACATTTCAATGAGCAGTTCTTC.

V and J are TRBV25-1 and TRBJ1-1, with D possibly matching TRBD1 (6 bases). Trimming removed 6 bases at V and 4 bases at J, with 12 bases between. From germline, CDR1 is MGHDK and CDR2 SYGVNS. This CDR3 is 13 amino acids long. The CDR3 protein is CASRDTGPTEAFF. DNA of the CDR3: TGTGCCAGCAGGGATACAGGGCCCACTGAAGCTTTCTTT.

CDR3 amino acids: CASSFRLAGVGYNEQFF. The CDR3 DNA is TGTGCCAGCAGCTTCCGGCTAGCGGGGGTAGGGTACAATGAGCAGTTCTTC. The gene calls are TRBV5-5 and TRBJ2-1; 10 bases are a match to TRBD2. The germline V gene has CDR1 SGHKS and CDR2 YYEKEE (reference sequence). The CDR3 has 17 amino acids. V shed 2 bases, J shed 4 bases, and the junction held 9 bases outside the gene matches.

The CDR3 loop is CASSLSDRGGEQYF. The CDR3 DNA follows: TGTGCCAGCAGTTTATCGGACAGGGGGGGCGAGCAGTACTTC. The V and J genes are TRBV27 and TRBJ2-7, with 10 bases aligning to TRBD1. Germline CDR1 is MNHEY and CDR2 is SMNVEV (reference sequence). J gave up 6 bases and V 0 bases, and 2 bases lay outside the gene matches. The CDR3 has 14 residues.

Only one count was recorded for this clone. For the CDR3, the DNA is TGTGCCATCAGTGAGCGGGGGGTTGGAGCAAATGAAAAACTGTTTTTT. This translates into CAISERGVGANEKLFF. The rearrangement joins TRBV10-3 to TRBJ1-4; D might be TRBD1 (5 bases). V lost 2 bases to trimming and J lost 5 bases, with 15 bases between them. CDR3 size: 16 residues. Germline assignment: CDR1 ENHRY and CDR2 SYGVKD.

CDR3 DNA: TGCGCCAGCAGCCTAAGCGTCGGGGTCGTGACTGAAGCTTTCTTT. Translation gives CASSLSVGVVTEAFF. The chain couples TRBV4-3 to TRBJ1-1; D gene ambiguous. Germline CDR1 reads LGHNA; CDR2 reads YSLEER. With 4 bases removed from V and 5 bases from J, the gap between germline ends came to 17 bases. The CDR3 has 15 amino acids.